These T cell receptor beta chains were read from a single sample in a study of CD8+CD57+ T cells in acquired aplastic anemia. TCRdb called the reads again in MiXCR, with one record for every CDR3 protein. The sample lists 450,000 to 550,000 distinct CDR3 sequences, around 32% occurring once. Sequences were obtained from sorted CD4+, CD8+, or CD8+CD57+ T cells (not recorded which) from PBMCs. The receptors originated from a human donor with aplastic anemia. The conserved cysteine and the conserved F or W are not part of the CDR3 here. The order of the fields is V gene, CDR3 protein.

TRBV2	ASRGQAGNTIY
TRBV2	ASSQGFQPQH
TRBV20-1	SASLGPPNQPQH
TRBV2	ASSEARQNPYEQY
TRBV24-1	ATSDSGTGHGYT
TRBV4-2	ATRYLLTGGQSYEQY
TRBV14	ASSQDGRTYGYT
TRBV6-1	ASSLSTVQSPLH
TRBV5-1	ASSLAAIRYDEKLF
TRBV3-1	ASTDRGHYTEAF
TRBV15	ATSRDPGITEAF
TRBV19	ASSIAGGSSYGQY
TRBV19	ASGSRSGEGEQF
TRBV19	ASSSPGGPDAGRAF
TRBV2	ATWDRRNEKLF
TRBV25-1	ASSLGPPRETQY
TRBV20-1	SASRRLNEQF
TRBV4-3	ASSQGQGLFYGYT
TRBV15	ATSTGQTYGYT
TRBV24-1	ATSDSPRGKLF
TRBV24-1	ATSDGGFTGANVLT
TRBV10-3	AISESAGGYGYT
TRBV20-1	SARTGIYNEQF
TRBV6-1	ASRVHGTAGGGYT
TRBV2	ASSGFEQY
TRBV2	ASSVADLTSGSTDTQY
TRBV20-1	SASVFGTGNLEAF
TRBV7-2	ASSPGGARGYT
TRBV19	ASSNLAGGSDTQY
TRBV20-1	SARIPSTEAF
TRBV4-2	ASSRPSTPGRTYGYT
TRBV2	ASGSSFSVEH
TRBV25-1	ASSWRGITGGEQY
TRBV12-3/TRBV12-4	ASSLGLAGGRTDTQY
TRBV20-1	SATKELSNGEQF
TRBV9	ASSAAGTRNQPQH
TRBV20-1	SFFQGNQPQH
TRBV30	AWSQTTGRNQPQH
TRBV6-1	ASSEVGTGAFSNQPQR
TRBV19	ASSPGQRNYEQY
TRBV7-2	ASSLGPGSGNTIY
TRBV7-8	ASSLGVQLNEQF
TRBV4-2	ASSSGQGQRSVSYEQY
TRBV19	ASSPTEAYETQY
TRBV10-1	ASSESRAEYNEQF
TRBV5-1	ASSLNHEQY
TRBV6-1	ASSEARVSYEQY
TRBV29-1	SLRTGITGNYGYT
TRBV20-1	SGWRGVDTQY
TRBV27	ASRGQGRTEAF
TRBV4-2	ASSQFPGTSGLYEQY
TRBV19	ASSVLEGADTQY
TRBV6-1	ASVVGGGGQPQH